The 17 T cell receptor beta chains below all came from one sample that was sequenced in a study of Ad26.COV2.S vaccination and SARS-CoV-2 variants. Sequencing used immunoSEQ multiplex PCR; TCRdb keeps in-frame clones, though not all of them. The sample has 200,000 to 300,000 clones, around 88% seen once; the top ten hold just under 3%. The treatment is: some 20 received Ad26.COV2.S at low or high dose, single or two shots; about five received placebo; per-sample allocation not given. Following the first vaccine or placebo injection, samples were taken on day 63. The input for sequencing was peripheral blood, taken in a trial of Ad26.COV2.S vaccine versus placebo. All receptors come from a person aged 18-65 years who received the Ad26.COV2.S COVID-19 vaccine or a placebo.

The chain uses TRBV18 and TRBJ1-1; no reliable D call. The CDR3 sequence is 13 residues long. The germline gives CDR1 KGHSH, CDR2 LQKENI. V dropped 4 bases and J dropped 1 base, with 7 bases sitting between them. CDR3 DNA: TGTGCCAGCTCACGAGGTTCGAACACTGAAGCTTTCTTT. This encodes CASSRGSNTEAFF.

This chain connects TRBV7-2 to TRBJ1-1; D is unclear. V was shortened by 2 bases and J by 0 bases, with 4 bases between the two germline ends. CDR1 and CDR2 from the germline V gene are SGHTA and FQGNSA. This CDR3 region has 13 residues. CDR3 nucleotide sequence: TGTGCCAGCAGCTTACTGATGAACACTGAAGCTTTCTTT. It encodes CASSLLMNTEAFF.

This clone appeared a single time. The V gene is TRBV15, the J gene TRBJ2-7; D may be TRBD2 (5 bases). Trimming removed 3 bases from V and 4 bases from J, with 10 bases in between. CDR1 and CDR2 from the germline V gene are LNHNV and YYDKDF (reference sequence). The CDR3 covers 13 residues. The CDR3 loop reads CATSSNGGYEQYV. In DNA, the CDR3 is TGTGCCACCAGCAGCAACGGAGGATACGAGCAGTACGTC.

The chain recombines TRBV27 with TRBJ1-4; 11 bases match TRBD1. Per germline, CDR1 MNHEY and CDR2 SMNVEV (reference sequence). This CDR3 is 16 amino acids long. The V and J ends lost 4 bases and 3 bases, in that order; junction bases with no gene match: 4. CDR3: CASSSGQGAANEKLFF. For the CDR3, the DNA is TGTGCCAGCAGTTCCGGACAGGGGGCAGCTAATGAAAAACTGTTTTTT. Variable domain in full (rest from reference TRBV27 and TRBJ1-4): EAQVTQNPRYLITVTGKKLTVTCSQNMNHEYMSWYRQDPGLGLRQIYYSMNVEVTDKGDVPEGYKVSRKEKRNFPLILESPSPNQTSLYFCASSSGQGAANEKLFFGSGTQLSVL.

The V and J genes are TRBV5-1 and TRBJ2-3; a possible D gene is TRBD1 (6 bases). Germline CDR1 reads SGHRS; CDR2 reads YFSETQ. The CDR3 length is 13 residues. The V gene lost 2 bases and the J gene lost 4 bases, with 8 bases spanning the gap. CDR3 residues: CASSFQGSDTQYF. CDR3 in DNA: TGCGCCAGCAGCTTTCAGGGGTCAGATACGCAGTATTTT.

This clone was detected once. The chain joins TRBV5-4 to TRBJ1-1; 10 positions agree with TRBD1. The CDR3 loop spans 15 amino acids. CDR1 SGHNT and CDR2 YYREEE come from the germline V gene (reference sequence). The trim removed 0 bases at V and 3 bases at J, leaving 2 bases unmatched. The CDR3 spells CASSLGQGAYTEAFF. Written as DNA, the CDR3 is TGTGCCAGCAGCTTGGGACAGGGGGCCTACACTGAAGCTTTCTTT.

The chain employs TRBV7-9 and TRBJ1-5, with 9 bases fitting TRBD1. The CDR3 covers 18 residues. The ends lost 5 bases at V and 0 bases at J; junction bases unmatched: 11. CDR1 is SEHNR, CDR2 FQNEAQ, per germline (reference sequence). Written as DNA, the CDR3 is TGTGCCAGCAGCCACGTCCCAGGACAGGGGAATAGCAATCAGCCCCAGCATTTT. Residues: CASSHVPGQGNSNQPQHF.

The chain combines TRBV24-1 with TRBJ2-1; TRBD2 aligns across 8 bases. The ends lost 1 base at V and 7 bases at J; junction bases unmatched: 5. The CDR3 has 15 amino acids. CDR1 is KGHDR and CDR2 is SFDVKD in the germline V gene. The CDR3 sequence: CATSDLAGEENEQFF. For the CDR3, the DNA is TGTGCCACCAGTGATTTAGCGGGAGAGGAGAATGAGCAGTTCTTC.

The genes are TRBV7-2 and TRBJ1-1; possibly TRBD1 for D (6 bases). The CDR3 length is 13 residues. V was pared by 7 bases and J by 1 base, with 10 bases between. Germline V gene data show CDR1 as SGHTA and CDR2 as FQGNSA. CDR3 residues: CASTWTENTEAFF. The CDR3 DNA reads as TGTGCCAGCACCTGGACAGAGAACACTGAAGCTTTCTTT.

J is TRBJ2-7 and V is TRBV7-9; D is undetermined. Germline assignment: CDR1 SEHNR and CDR2 FQNEAQ (reference sequence). V shed 5 bases and J shed 1 base, with 12 bases lying between them. CDR3 length equals 14 residues. The CDR3 bases are TGTGCCAGCAGCCCCGCCTTAGTGTCCTACGAGCAGTACGTC. This encodes CASSPALVSYEQYV.

The chain uses TRBV2 and TRBJ1-6, with 7 bases identical to TRBD1. This CDR3 is built from 15 residues. The germline V gene has CDR1 SNHLY and CDR2 FYNNEI. V was pared by 5 bases and J by 2 bases, with 3 bases of the junction left unmatched. The CDR3 loop is CASSRDSAYNSPLHF. CDR3 coding DNA: TGTGCCAGCAGTCGGGACAGCGCCTATAATTCACCCCTCCACTTT.

A single count supports this clone. V is TRBV5-6 and J is TRBJ1-5; D is uncertain. This CDR3 comprises 15 residues. The V end was cut by 0 bases, the J end by 2 bases, with 9 bases between. From germline, CDR1 is SGHDT and CDR2 YYEEEE. The CDR3 coding sequence is TGTGCCAGCAGCTTGGGTGGGCGCGGCAATCAGCCCCAGCATTTT. Translated, it gives CASSLGGRGNQPQHF.

V is TRBV19 and J is TRBJ1-1, with a tentative D call TRBD1 (6 bases). Germline values: CDR1 LNHDA, CDR2 SQIVND (reference sequence). Trimming cost V 4 bases and J 8 bases, with 11 bases left between them. CDR3 length: 12 amino acids. Here the CDR3 reads CASSRRQAEAFF. The CDR3 bases are TGTGCCAGTAGTAGACGACAGGCAGAAGCTTTCTTT.

This sequence joins TRBV11-2 and TRBJ2-3, with a possible D match to TRBD2 (6 bases). The CDR3 loop spans 18 amino acids. CDR1 is SGHAT and CDR2 is FQNNGV in the germline V gene. V was clipped by 2 bases and J by 4 bases, with 22 bases between them. CDR3 bases: TGTGCCAGCAGCTTACATAGAGTCCGACTAGTCTGGTCAGATACGCAGTATTTT. This codes for CASSLHRVRLVWSDTQYF.

The chain uses TRBV4-3 and TRBJ2-5; D ambiguous. CDR3 length: 15 residues. The germline V gene encodes CDR1 LGHNA and CDR2 YSLEER. V was trimmed by 1 base and J by 4 bases, leaving 13 bases between them. The CDR3 sequence: CASSQARVSAETQYF. DNA for the CDR3: TGCGCCAGCAGCCAAGCCCGGGTTTCGGCAGAGACCCAGTACTTC.

This rearrangement joins TRBV7-2 to TRBJ2-1; D is undetermined. CDR3 size: 15 residues. Trimming cost V 5 bases and J 1 base, with 12 bases left between them. Germline values: CDR1 SGHTA, CDR2 FQGNSA. The CDR3 region is CASSPFSNSYNEQFF. The CDR3 DNA reads TGTGCCAGCAGCCCCTTTAGCAATTCCTACAATGAGCAGTTCTTC.

This clone is a singleton in its sample. The chain joins TRBV7-9 to TRBJ2-5, with 10 bases lining up with TRBD2. In germline, CDR1 is SEHNR, CDR2 FQNEAQ (reference sequence). The junction had 11 bases not matched to a gene; V was cut back by 5 bases and J by 5 bases. The CDR3 contains 16 residues. This chain's CDR3 is CASSLTSGRGRETQYF. The DNA of the CDR3 is TGTGCCAGCAGCCTGACTAGCGGGCGCGGTAGGGAGACCCAGTACTTC.